This section outlines one T cell receptor beta chain sequence together with its context. There are 17 residues in the CDR3. This entry belongs to a study of PD-1 blockade in classical Hodgkin lymphoma. The protocol was immunoSEQ multiplex PCR, while the TCRdb copy is restricted to in-frame clones and leaves out a portion. The sample records 100,000 or so clones, 89% being singletons. Time point given: cycle 4 day 1 (C4D1), after about 6 weeks of nivolumab. Autologous stem cell transplantation was followed by relapse in every patient, and brentuximab vedotin exposure varied. Classification of best responses gave complete response, partial response or progressive disease.

The chain uses TRBV21-1 and TRBJ2-2; the table's D call, TRBD1, has no DNA check behind it. TRBV21-1 is assigned pseudogene status. This clonotype was obtained from a human donor with classical Hodgkin lymphoma. Specimen: peripheral blood mononuclear cells (PBMCs), collected before the fourth cycle of nivolumab. The CDR3 region is CASSKGGWRRRFGELFF. Here the CDR3 DNA reads TGTGCCAGCAGCAAAGGGGGCTGGCGGAGACGGTTCGGGGAGCTGTTTTTT.